The rows below give T cell receptor beta chains drawn from one sample of a study of cytomegalovirus exposure and HLA in healthy donors. Using immunoSEQ multiplex PCR, the repertoire was profiled, and TCRdb retains in-frame clones only, with some absent. Found here are about 98,000 clones, approximately 72% of them singletons; the top ten hold approximately 11%. Sequencing was carried out using PBMCs. The source of these receptors is a man younger than 30 in good health and CMV-seropositive. Both conserved end residues are part of each CDR3. A D gene is named only where the DNA matches it firmly. Size values are once, few and many counts, or a class for expanded clones, and some rows have none.

J,V,size,D,CDR3,DNA
TRBJ1-5,TRBV2,-,-,CASSKGQSGQPQHF,TGTGCCAGCAGTAAAGGACAGTCCGGGCAGCCCCAGCATTTT
TRBJ2-3,TRBV2,-,TRBD1,CASRDRAGDTQYF,TGTGCCAGCAGGGACAGGGCCGGAGATACGCAGTATTTT
TRBJ2-7,TRBV11-2,few,-,CASSPQGFEQYF,TGTGCCAGCAGTCCACAGGGATTCGAGCAGTACTTC
TRBJ2-7,TRBV9,-,-,CASSPRDKAYEQYF,TGTGCCAGCAGCCCCCGGGACAAAGCCTACGAGCAGTACTTC
TRBJ2-5,TRBV10-3,-,-,CAISESTGQETQYF,TGTGCCATCAGTGAGTCGACAGGCCAAGAGACCCAGTACTTC
TRBJ2-5,TRBV28,-,TRBD2,CASSLRGGGGGQETQYF,TGTGCCAGCAGTTTGCGTGGCGGGGGGGGCGGACAAGAGACCCAGTACTTC
TRBJ2-1,TRBV6-5,-,-,CASKGVSSYNEQFF,TGTGCCAGCAAGGGGGTAAGCTCCTACAATGAGCAGTTCTTC
TRBJ2-3,TRBV5-1,once,TRBD2,CASSFSSGGTTDTQYF,TGCGCCAGCAGCTTTTCTAGCGGGGGGACCACAGATACGCAGTATTTT
TRBJ1-1,TRBV9,-,-,CASSVDGFVTEAFF,TGTGCCAGCAGCGTAGACGGGTTCGTCACTGAAGCTTTCTTT
TRBJ2-1,TRBV6-6,-,TRBD2,CASSPTSGDYNEQFF,TGTGCCAGCAGTCCGACTAGCGGGGATTACAATGAGCAGTTCTTC
TRBJ2-2,TRBV5-6,few,-,CASSLVGSTGELFF,TGTGCCAGCAGCTTGGTCGGTAGCACCGGGGAGCTGTTTTTT
TRBJ2-2,TRBV9,-,TRBD2,CASSPEGASGGAGTGELFF,TGTGCCAGCAGCCCAGAGGGGGCTAGCGGGGGGGCAGGCACCGGGGAGCTGTTTTTT
TRBJ2-7,TRBV6-5,-,TRBD2,CASSPTSGGPYEQYF,TGTGCCAGCAGCCCGACTAGCGGGGGGCCCTACGAGCAGTACTTC
TRBJ1-1,TRBV6-1,-,-,CASSVQANTEAFF,TGTGCCAGCAGTGTACAGGCTAACACTGAAGCTTTCTTT
TRBJ1-5,TRBV27,-,TRBD1,CASSPSTGVNQPQHF,TGTGCCAGCAGTCCGTCGACAGGGGTCAATCAGCCCCAGCATTTT
TRBJ2-7,TRBV2,-,-,CASSEPSRVYEQYF,TGTGCCAGCAGTGAACCCAGCCGGGTCTACGAGCAGTACTTC
TRBJ1-2,TRBV6-6,-,-,CASSYGYREYGYTF,TGTGCCAGCAGTTACGGTTACCGGGAGTATGGCTACACCTTC
TRBJ1-1,TRBV9,few,TRBD1,CVPDRGAFF,TGTGTACCCGACAGGGGTGCTTTCTTT
TRBJ1-1,TRBV6-6,-,-,CASRPPLVIATEAFF,TGTGCCAGCAGACCTCCCCTTGTAATAGCAACTGAAGCTTTCTTT
TRBJ1-1,TRBV4-1,few,-,CASSQVWGRDNTGNTEAFF,TGCGCCAGCAGCCAAGTTTGGGGAAGGGACAACACGGGGAACACTGAAGCTTTCTTT
TRBJ2-7,TRBV21-1,-,-,CASSKVAGGSYEQYF,-
TRBJ2-1,TRBV27,-,-,CASSPAGSYNEQFF,TGTGCCAGCAGTCCCGCAGGGTCCTACAATGAGCAGTTCTTC
TRBJ2-3,TRBV10-3,once,TRBD2,CAISEPSGGASGDTQYF,TGTGCCATCAGTGAACCTAGCGGGGGGGCCTCCGGAGATACGCAGTATTTT
TRBJ1-1,TRBV16,-,-,CASSPSRGENTEAFF,TGTGCCAGCAGCCCCTCTCGGGGAGAGAACACTGAAGCTTTCTTT
TRBJ2-2,TRBV6-5,-,-,CASSYFRDSGTGELFF,TGTGCCAGCAGTTACTTCCGGGACAGCGGGACCGGGGAGCTGTTTTTT
TRBJ1-2,TRBV5-1,few,-,CASSLGRDYGYTF,TGCGCCAGCAGCTTGGGCAGGGACTATGGCTACACCTTC
TRBJ1-2,TRBV14,-,TRBD1,CASSRGQSAYTF,TGTGCCAGCAGCAGGGGACAGTCTGCCTACACCTTC
TRBJ2-3,TRBV7-2,few,TRBD2,CASSLGGGRTDTQYF,TGTGCCAGCAGCTTAGGCGGGGGACGAACAGATACGCAGTATTTT
TRBJ1-1,TRBV7-3,-,TRBD1,CASSSGTGSEAFF,TGTGCCAGCAGCTCCGGGACAGGATCCGAAGCTTTCTTT
TRBJ1-4,TRBV5-1,-,-,CASSNAGDRNEKLFF,TGCGCCAGCAGCAACGCAGGGGATAGAAATGAAAAACTGTTTTTT
TRBJ1-1,TRBV9,-,TRBD1,CASSRQGNTEAFF,TGTGCCAGCTCCAGACAGGGGAACACTGAAGCTTTCTTT
TRBJ2-3,TRBV5-1,-,-,CASSLEGGSTDTQYF,TGCGCCAGCAGCTTGGAGGGGGGGAGCACAGATACGCAGTATTTT
TRBJ2-1,TRBV6-1,-,-,CASSAAGQSYNEQFF,TGTGCCAGCAGTGCCGCGGGACAGTCCTACAATGAGCAGTTCTTC
TRBJ1-2,TRBV5-4,-,TRBD1,CASSPRQGVDYGYTF,TGTGCCAGCAGCCCCAGACAGGGGGTGGACTATGGCTACACCTTC
TRBJ2-2,TRBV11-3,-,-,CASSIGKANTGELFF,TGTGCCAGCAGCATCGGGAAGGCGAACACCGGGGAGCTGTTTTTT
TRBJ1-5,TRBV6-1,once,-,CASSEMAGGVGNQPQHF,TGTGCCAGCAGTGAAATGGCAGGAGGCGTCGGCAATCAGCCCCAGCATTTT
TRBJ2-3,TRBV5-4,-,TRBD2,CASSGRTSGGAADTQYF,TGTGCCAGCAGCGGGAGGACTAGCGGGGGGGCGGCTGATACGCAGTATTTT
TRBJ1-1,TRBV5-5,-,-,CASSLGRNTEAFF,TGTGCCAGCAGCTTGGGGAGGAACACTGAAGCTTTCTTT
TRBJ1-2,TRBV9,-,-,CASSVTGNYGYTF,TGTGCCAGCAGCGTGACGGGAAACTATGGCTACACCTTC
TRBJ2-6,TRBV18,-,-,CASSPLGVGANVLTF,TGTGCCAGCTCACCATTAGGGGTTGGGGCCAACGTCCTGACTTTC
TRBJ2-7,TRBV28,once,TRBD2,CASSLIRAGGVNEQYF,TGTGCCAGCAGTCTCATCCGGGCGGGGGGCGTCAACGAGCAGTACTTC